These T cell receptor beta chains were read from a single sample in a study of blood T cell repertoires in COVID-19. The table came from immunoSEQ multiplex PCR; TCRdb's copy has only in-frame clones and leaves some out. Of roughly 62,000 clones listed, approximately 80% are singletons. Sequenced sample: peripheral blood. These receptors all stem from a man between 60 and 70 years old with acute or convalescent COVID-19. CDR3s include the opening cysteine and the closing phenylalanine or tryptophan. Fields, in order: J gene, clone size, V gene, CDR3 protein. Clone size appears in some rows only: once, few, many, or a class for an expanded clone.

J gene: TRBJ2-7
clone size: .
V gene: TRBV7-9
CDR3 protein: CASSLEGPYEQYF

J gene: TRBJ1-6
clone size: .
V gene: TRBV9
CDR3 protein: CASSVAQYNSPLHF

J gene: TRBJ2-1
clone size: .
V gene: TRBV5-4
CDR3 protein: CASSFELAGGRDEQFF

J gene: TRBJ1-1
clone size: .
V gene: TRBV19
CDR3 protein: CASNPTGRTEAFF

J gene: TRBJ1-4
clone size: .
V gene: TRBV5-4
CDR3 protein: CASSPVGQGDEKLFF

J gene: TRBJ1-5
clone size: .
V gene: TRBV18
CDR3 protein: CASSQQGGDQPQHF

J gene: TRBJ1-1
clone size: .
V gene: TRBV28
CDR3 protein: CASSVGGVGNPEAFF

J gene: TRBJ2-3
clone size: .
V gene: TRBV4-1
CDR3 protein: CASSQPSGRSTDTQYF

J gene: TRBJ2-1
clone size: .
V gene: TRBV4-3
CDR3 protein: CASSQGPSDSYNEQFF

J gene: TRBJ1-1
clone size: .
V gene: TRBV7-2
CDR3 protein: CASSLDRHTEAFF

J gene: TRBJ2-3
clone size: .
V gene: TRBV11-2
CDR3 protein: CASSFSGSTDTQYF

J gene: TRBJ2-3
clone size: once
V gene: TRBV19
CDR3 protein: CASNAGVVDTQYF

J gene: TRBJ2-1
clone size: few
V gene: TRBV10-1
CDR3 protein: CASSGTSGRNEQFF

J gene: TRBJ2-7
clone size: .
V gene: TRBV7-9
CDR3 protein: CASSRTANEQYF

J gene: TRBJ2-1
clone size: .
V gene: TRBV28
CDR3 protein: CASRRLHRGNEQFF

J gene: TRBJ2-3
clone size: .
V gene: TRBV9
CDR3 protein: CASGWGADTQYF

J gene: TRBJ1-5
clone size: .
V gene: TRBV28
CDR3 protein: CASSPRGIQPQHF